A selection of T cell receptor beta chains follows, all from one sample in a study of T cells in Graves' hyperthyroidism and ophthalmopathy. TCRdb used MiXCR to reprocess the multiplex PCR reads, holding one entry per CDR3 protein. In the table there are over 400,000 distinct CDR3 sequences, 14% to 15% of which are singletons. The sample comprised blood. These receptors were collected from a man aged 18-30 years with Graves' ophthalmopathy. Both conserved end residues are part of each CDR3. Each record gives: J gene, V gene, clone size, D gene, CDR3 protein, CDR3 DNA. D genes are given only for firm matches. Expanded clones are given a class, and other clones once, few, many or no size at all.

>TRBJ2-3|TRBV12-3/TRBV12-4|NA|NA
CASSSGTGKKGDTQYF
TGTGCCAGCTCCTCTGGAACAGGCAAAAAGGGAGATACGCAGTATTTT
>TRBJ2-5|TRBV6-5|NA|NA
CASSYSGVGRETQYF
TGTGCCAGCAGTTACTCAGGAGTGGGGAGGGAGACCCAGTACTTC
>TRBJ1-1|TRBV6-2/TRBV6-3|many|NA
CASERTNDMNTEAFF
TGTGCCAGCGAAAGGACAAATGATATGAACACTGAAGCTTTCTTT
>TRBJ2-7|TRBV7-9|many|TRBD2
CASSSGGLTSGSVYEQYF
TGTGCCAGCAGCTCGGGGGGGCTGACTAGCGGGAGCGTCTACGAGCAGTACTTC
>TRBJ2-5|TRBV5-1|NA|TRBD1
CASSEGQGEYF
TGCGCCAGCAGCGAGGGACAGGGGGAGTACTTC
>TRBJ1-1|TRBV28|NA|NA
CASSFSWDIGEAFF
TGTGCCAGCAGTTTTTCATGGGACATTGGTGAAGCTTTCTTT
>TRBJ2-7|TRBV7-8|many|NA
CASSPQRTALVSVYEQYF
TGTGCCAGCAGCCCTCAAAGGACAGCACTGGTTTCCGTCTACGAGCAGTACTTC
>TRBJ2-5|TRBV13|many|NA
CASSLRLSETQYF
TGTGCCAGCAGCTTAAGGTTGTCGGAGACCCAGTACTTC
>TRBJ1-3|TRBV9|few|TRBD1
CASSVDLTGPSGTIYF
TGTGCCAGCAGCGTAGACCTGACAGGGCCTTCGGGCACCATATATTTT
>TRBJ2-6|TRBV29-1|NA|NA
CSGNRHPGANVLTF
TGCAGCGGCAACAGGCACCCTGGGGCCAACGTCCTGACTTTC
>TRBJ2-1|TRBV6-2/TRBV6-3|NA|NA
CASSYERGAANEQFF
TGTGCCAGCAGTTACGAGAGAGGGGCTGCCAATGAGCAGTTCTTC
>TRBJ2-5|TRBV7-9|many|NA
CASSLQAPGGQYF
TGTGCCAGCAGCTTACAGGCTCCGGGCGGCCAGTACTTC
>TRBJ2-1|TRBV30|many|NA
CAWSLGGNNEQFF
TGTGCCTGGAGTTTGGGGGGAAACAATGAGCAGTTCTTC
>TRBJ1-5|TRBV20-1|NA|NA
CSPGNGLNQPQHF
TGCAGTCCTGGAAACGGCCTTAATCAGCCCCAGCATTTT
>TRBJ2-7|TRBV27|NA|TRBD1
CASSLTGTGGEQYF
TGTGCCAGCAGCCTAACCGGGACAGGGGGCGAGCAGTACTTC
>TRBJ1-1|TRBV12-3/TRBV12-4|many|NA
CASRYTGNTEAFF
TGTGCCAGCAGGTATACGGGGAACACTGAAGCTTTCTTT
>TRBJ2-5|TRBV11-3|few|NA
CASSVAFTGGLPETQYF
TGTGCCAGCAGCGTAGCCTTTACGGGGGGCCTGCCAGAGACCCAGTACTTC
>TRBJ2-3|TRBV6-4|NA|NA
CASRGRGTSTDTQYF
TGTGCCAGCAGGGGGCGGGGAACTAGCACAGATACGCAGTATTTT
>TRBJ2-6|TRBV7-9|few|NA
CASSLEGVGAGANVLTF
TGTGCCAGCAGCTTAGAAGGCGTGGGAGCTGGGGCCAACGTCCTGACTTTC
>TRBJ1-5|TRBV6-1|NA|TRBD1
CASSLGQGNLPQHF
TGTGCCAGCAGTTTGGGACAGGGGAATCTACCCCAGCATTTT
>TRBJ2-3|TRBV5-6|many|NA
CASSLGQGWTDTQYF
TGTGCCAGCAGCTTGGGGCAGGGTTGGACAGATACGCAGTATTTT
>TRBJ2-1|TRBV2|many|NA
CASTQTLEQFF
TGTGCCAGCACCCAGACCCTAGAGCAGTTCTTC
>TRBJ2-2|TRBV9|few|NA
CASSSRRYSGELFF
TGTGCCAGCAGCTCCCGACGTTATTCTGGGGAGCTGTTTTTT
>TRBJ2-7|TRBV29-1|NA|NA
CSAPPTQTYEQYF
TGCAGCGCTCCCCCGACACAAACCTACGAGCAGTACTTC
>TRBJ1-5|TRBV7-9|many|TRBD1
CASSTGTGDQPQHF
TGTGCCAGCAGCACGGGAACAGGGGATCAGCCCCAGCATTTT
>TRBJ1-3|TRBV11-2|many|NA
CASSLSGGRNTIYF
TGTGCCAGCAGCCTATCTGGAGGCCGAAACACCATATATTTT
>TRBJ2-1|TRBV9|many|NA
CASSRESRLRDEQFF
TGTGCCAGCAGCCGTGAAAGCCGACTCAGGGATGAGCAGTTCTTC
>TRBJ2-2|TRBV11-3|NA|TRBD2
CANSFFSGAANTGELFF
TGTGCCAACAGCTTTTTTAGCGGGGCCGCGAACACCGGGGAGCTGTTTTTT
>TRBJ1-5|TRBV5-1|many|TRBD1
CASSLVQGQPQHF
TGCGCCAGCAGCTTGGTACAGGGGCAGCCCCAGCATTTT
>TRBJ2-7|TRBV12-3/TRBV12-4|many|NA
CASSAGTAREQYF
TGTGCCAGCAGCGCCGGGACGGCCCGCGAGCAGTACTTC
>TRBJ2-5|TRBV7-9|NA|TRBD1
CASSLSRGGGETQYF
TGTGCCAGCAGCTTGTCCCGAGGGGGCGGGGAGACCCAGTACTTC
>TRBJ1-6|TRBV10-2|many|NA
CASSDFVGGAYNSPLHF
TGCGCCAGCAGCGACTTCGTGGGGGGCGCGTATAATTCACCCCTCCACTTT
>TRBJ1-2|TRBV7-2|NA|NA
CASSLVQQVANYGYTF
TGTGCCAGCAGCTTAGTACAACAGGTAGCTAACTATGGCTACACCTTC
>TRBJ1-2|TRBV19|NA|TRBD1
CASSMEEDRVSGYTF
TGTGCCAGTAGTATGGAAGAGGACAGGGTCTCTGGCTACACCTTC
>TRBJ2-1|TRBV5-1|many|NA
CASSFSQGYGHEQFF
TGCGCCAGCAGCTTTTCCCAGGGATACGGCCATGAGCAGTTCTTC
>TRBJ2-7|TRBV6-5|few|NA
CASSYEGRAGNEQYF
TGTGCCAGCAGTTACGAGGGGCGGGCTGGGAACGAGCAGTACTTC
>TRBJ2-1|TRBV20-1|NA|TRBD1
CSVIGTGWNNEQFF
TGCAGTGTAATCGGGACAGGGTGGAACAATGAGCAGTTCTTC
>TRBJ1-5|TRBV12-3/TRBV12-4|NA|NA
CASSLSSYSNQPQHF
TGTGCCAGCAGTTTAAGCAGTTATAGCAATCAGCCCCAGCATTTT
>TRBJ2-7|TRBV6-1|many|NA
CASIPGHFPNEQYF
TGTGCCAGCATTCCTGGACATTTTCCCAACGAGCAGTACTTC
>TRBJ1-1|TRBV7-8|many|NA
CASSLYGGVGTEAFF
TGTGCCAGCAGCTTATATGGGGGCGTGGGCACTGAAGCTTTCTTT
>TRBJ2-4|TRBV18|many|TRBD1
CASSTGQGANIQYF
TGTGCCAGCTCAACGGGACAGGGGGCAAACATTCAGTACTTC
>TRBJ2-6|TRBV6-1|NA|NA
CASSMGQGTGANVLTF
TGTGCCAGCAGTATGGGGCAGGGGACAGGGGCCAACGTCCTGACTTTC
>TRBJ2-6|TRBV6-1|few|NA
CAAGPSGPGANVLTF
TGTGCCGCCGGGCCCTCGGGCCCTGGGGCCAACGTCCTGACTTTC
>TRBJ2-3|TRBV11-1|many|TRBD1
CASSLISGQTISTDTQYF
TGTGCCAGCAGCTTAATCTCGGGACAGACAATTTCGACAGATACGCAGTATTTT
>TRBJ1-4|TRBV19|NA|TRBD1
CASSIPGQGNEKLFF
TGTGCCAGTAGTATTCCGGGACAGGGGAATGAAAAACTGTTTTTT
>TRBJ2-7|TRBV13|many|TRBD1
CASSLSGQGTSYEQYF
TGTGCCAGCAGCTTATCGGGACAGGGAACCTCCTACGAGCAGTACTTC
>TRBJ2-5|TRBV24-1|NA|NA
CATSLAGGETQYF
TGTGCCACCAGTCTGGCAGGTGGGGAGACCCAGTACTTC
>TRBJ1-5|TRBV19|few|TRBD1
CASSIRQGSNQPQHF
TGTGCCAGTAGTATCCGACAGGGGTCGAATCAGCCCCAGCATTTT
>TRBJ1-1|TRBV12-3/TRBV12-4|many|NA
CASSLMGGDTEAFF
TGTGCCAGCAGTTTGATGGGTGGAGACACTGAAGCTTTCTTT
>TRBJ2-1|TRBV7-2|many|NA
CASSGSGLLGNEQFF
TGTGCCAGCAGCGGATCGGGACTCCTAGGGAATGAGCAGTTCTTC
>TRBJ2-5|TRBV11-2|many|TRBD2
CASSLRTSGPQETQYF
TGTGCCAGCAGCTTAAGGACTAGCGGGCCTCAAGAGACCCAGTACTTC
>TRBJ2-3|TRBV20-1|few|NA
CSAHSRTDTQYF
TGCAGTGCTCATAGTCGGACAGATACGCAGTATTTT
>TRBJ2-7|TRBV6-1|many|NA
CASRPGTKSEQYF
TGTGCCAGCAGGCCCGGGACCAAGAGCGAGCAGTACTTC
>TRBJ2-7|TRBV6-2/TRBV6-3|NA|TRBD1
CASSRGQGWSEQYF
TGTGCCAGCAGCCGTGGACAGGGCTGGTCCGAGCAGTACTTC
>TRBJ1-2|TRBV9|few|TRBD1
CASSVAGGYGYTF
TGTGCCAGCAGCGTAGCAGGGGGCTATGGCTACACCTTC
>TRBJ2-7|TRBV5-1|few|NA
CASSPNPYEQYF
TGCGCCAGCAGCCCAAACCCATACGAGCAGTACTTC
>TRBJ1-1|TRBV29-1|many|TRBD1
CSAEYDRGGEAFF
TGCAGCGCCGAGTACGACAGGGGCGGAGAAGCTTTCTTT
>TRBJ1-1|TRBV27|many|TRBD1
CASSRRQGLNTEAFF
TGTGCCAGCAGTCGCAGACAGGGACTGAACACTGAAGCTTTCTTT
>TRBJ2-3|TRBV12-3/TRBV12-4|many|NA
CASRWGYSADTQYF
TGTGCCAGCAGATGGGGGTATAGTGCAGATACGCAGTATTTT